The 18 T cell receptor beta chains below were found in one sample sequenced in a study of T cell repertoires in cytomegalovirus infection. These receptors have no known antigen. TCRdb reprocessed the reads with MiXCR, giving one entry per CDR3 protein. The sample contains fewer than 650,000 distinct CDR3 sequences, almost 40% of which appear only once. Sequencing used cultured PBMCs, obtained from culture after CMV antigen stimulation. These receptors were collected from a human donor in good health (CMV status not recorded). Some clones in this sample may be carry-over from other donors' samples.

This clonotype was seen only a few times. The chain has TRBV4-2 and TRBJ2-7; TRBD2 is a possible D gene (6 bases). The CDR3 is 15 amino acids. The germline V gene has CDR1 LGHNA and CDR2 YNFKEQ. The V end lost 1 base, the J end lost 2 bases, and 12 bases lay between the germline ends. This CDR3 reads CASSQGAGSAYEQYF. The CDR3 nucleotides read TGTGCCAGCAGCCAAGGGGCCGGGAGCGCCTACGAGCAGTACTTC.

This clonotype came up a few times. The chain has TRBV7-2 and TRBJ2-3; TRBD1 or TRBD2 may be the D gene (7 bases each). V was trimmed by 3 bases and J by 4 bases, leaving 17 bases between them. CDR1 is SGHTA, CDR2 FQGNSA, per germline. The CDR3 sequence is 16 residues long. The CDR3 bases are TGTGCCAGCAGCTTGGGCCCAGGGGGGGCCGCAGATACGCAGTATTTT. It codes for CASSLGPGGAADTQYF.

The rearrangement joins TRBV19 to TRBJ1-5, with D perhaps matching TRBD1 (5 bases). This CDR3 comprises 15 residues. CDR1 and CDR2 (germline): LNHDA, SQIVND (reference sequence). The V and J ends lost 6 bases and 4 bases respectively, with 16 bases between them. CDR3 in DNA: TGTGCCAGTAGGAAACAGGTCCTCCAGAATCAGCCCCAGCATTTT. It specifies CASRKQVLQNQPQHF.

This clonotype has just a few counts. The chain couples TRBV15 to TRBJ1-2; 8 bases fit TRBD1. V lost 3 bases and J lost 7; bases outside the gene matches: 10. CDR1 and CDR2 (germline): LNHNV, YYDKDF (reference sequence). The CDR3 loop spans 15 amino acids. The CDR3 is CATSRDRVHFGGYTF. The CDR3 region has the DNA TGTGCCACCAGCAGGGACAGGGTGCATTTTGGTGGCTACACCTTC.

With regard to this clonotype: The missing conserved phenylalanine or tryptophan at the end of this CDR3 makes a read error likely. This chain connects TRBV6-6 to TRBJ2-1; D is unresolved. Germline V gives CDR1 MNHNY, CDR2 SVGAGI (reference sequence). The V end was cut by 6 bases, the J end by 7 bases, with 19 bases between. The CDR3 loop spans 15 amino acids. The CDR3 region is CASSRSRVRSNEQFY. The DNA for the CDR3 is TGTGCCAGCAGCAGATCACGCGTTAGGAGTAATGAGCAGTTCTAC.

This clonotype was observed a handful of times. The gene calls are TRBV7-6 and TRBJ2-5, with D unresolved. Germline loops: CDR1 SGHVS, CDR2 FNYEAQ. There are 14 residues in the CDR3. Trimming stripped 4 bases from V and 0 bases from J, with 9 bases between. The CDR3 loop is CASSSHPNQETQYF. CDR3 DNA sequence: TGTGCCAGCAGCTCCCATCCAAACCAAGAGACCCAGTACTTC.

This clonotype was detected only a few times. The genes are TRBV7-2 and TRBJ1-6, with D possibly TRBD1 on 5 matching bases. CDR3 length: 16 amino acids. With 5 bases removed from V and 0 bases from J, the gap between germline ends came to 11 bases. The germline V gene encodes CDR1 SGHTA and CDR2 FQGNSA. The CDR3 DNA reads TGTGCCAGCAGCCCAAGTGGGGGCTCCTATAATTCACCCCTCCACTTT. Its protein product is CASSPSGGSYNSPLHF.

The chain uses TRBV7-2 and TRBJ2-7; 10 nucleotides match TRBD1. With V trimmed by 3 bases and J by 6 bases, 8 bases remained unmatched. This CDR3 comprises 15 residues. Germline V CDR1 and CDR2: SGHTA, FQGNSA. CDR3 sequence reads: CASSFHDRGLFEQYF. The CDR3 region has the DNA TGTGCCAGCAGCTTCCACGACAGGGGGCTTTTCGAGCAGTACTTC.

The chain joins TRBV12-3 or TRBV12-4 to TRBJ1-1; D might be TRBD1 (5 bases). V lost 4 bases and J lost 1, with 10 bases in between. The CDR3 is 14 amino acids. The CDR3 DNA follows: TGTGCCAGCAGTTGGGGCAGTAGGAACACTGAAGCTTTCTTT. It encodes CASSWGSRNTEAFF.

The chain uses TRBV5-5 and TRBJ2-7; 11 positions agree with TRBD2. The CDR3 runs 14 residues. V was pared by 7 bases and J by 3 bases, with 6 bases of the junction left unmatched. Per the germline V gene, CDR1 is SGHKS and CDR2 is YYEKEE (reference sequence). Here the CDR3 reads CASLPGLADYEQYF. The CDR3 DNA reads TGTGCCAGCCTCCCGGGACTAGCGGACTACGAGCAGTACTTC.

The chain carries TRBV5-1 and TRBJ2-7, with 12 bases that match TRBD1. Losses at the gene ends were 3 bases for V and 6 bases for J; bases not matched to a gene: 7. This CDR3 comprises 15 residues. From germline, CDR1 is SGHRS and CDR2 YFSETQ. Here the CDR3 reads CASSSGRDRGREQYF. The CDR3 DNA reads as TGCGCCAGCAGCTCGGGCCGGGACAGGGGGCGCGAGCAGTACTTC.

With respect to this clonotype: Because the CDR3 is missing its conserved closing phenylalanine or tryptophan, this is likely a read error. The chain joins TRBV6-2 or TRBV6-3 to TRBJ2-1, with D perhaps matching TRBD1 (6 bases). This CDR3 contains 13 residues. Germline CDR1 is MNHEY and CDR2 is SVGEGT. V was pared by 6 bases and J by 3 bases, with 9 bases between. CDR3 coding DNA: TGTGCCAGCAGGATGGACAGCTACAATGAGCAGTTCTAC. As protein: CASRMDSYNEQFY.

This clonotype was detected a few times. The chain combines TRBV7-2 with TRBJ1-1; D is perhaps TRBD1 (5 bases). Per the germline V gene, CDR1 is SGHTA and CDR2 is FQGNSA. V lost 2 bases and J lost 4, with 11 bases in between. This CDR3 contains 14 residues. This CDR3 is CASSLWAGPTEAFF. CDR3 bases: TGTGCCAGCAGCTTATGGGCAGGGCCCACTGAAGCTTTCTTT.

CDR3 amino acids: CASARGRGQGGLGELFF. The CDR3 coding sequence is TGTGCCAGCGCTCGGGGGCGGGGACAGGGTGGCCTCGGGGAGCTGTTTTTT. The V gene is TRBV11-2, the J gene TRBJ2-2, with TRBD1 matching over 9 bases. CDR3 length: 17 residues. In germline, CDR1 is SGHAT, CDR2 FQNNGV. Germline trimming cut 8 bases from V and 7 bases from J; bases unmatched to any gene: 17.

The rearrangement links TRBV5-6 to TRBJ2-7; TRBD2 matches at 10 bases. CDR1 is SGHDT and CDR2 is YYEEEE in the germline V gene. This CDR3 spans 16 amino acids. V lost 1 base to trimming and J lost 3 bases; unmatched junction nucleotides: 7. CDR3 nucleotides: TGTGCCAGCAGCTTGACCAAACTAGCGGGGATCTACGAGCAGTACTTC. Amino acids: CASSLTKLAGIYEQYF.

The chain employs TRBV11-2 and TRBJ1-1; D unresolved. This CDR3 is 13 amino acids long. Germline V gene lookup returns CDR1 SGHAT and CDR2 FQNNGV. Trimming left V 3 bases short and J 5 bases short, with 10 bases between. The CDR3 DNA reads TGTGCCAGCAGCTTGGAGATTGGGACTGAAGCTTTCTTT. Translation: CASSLEIGTEAFF.

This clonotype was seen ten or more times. CDR3 sequence (DNA): TGTGCCAGCAGCTTTTACGGGGGAGGGCCTCGGGAGCAGTACTTC. Translating gives CASSFYGGGPREQYF. The chain combines TRBV7-2 with TRBJ2-7; 7 positions match TRBD2. Germline CDR1 SGHTA, CDR2 FQGNSA. The CDR3 extends over 15 amino acids. Trimming at V came to 3 bases and at J to 7 bases, leaving 12 bases not matched to a gene.

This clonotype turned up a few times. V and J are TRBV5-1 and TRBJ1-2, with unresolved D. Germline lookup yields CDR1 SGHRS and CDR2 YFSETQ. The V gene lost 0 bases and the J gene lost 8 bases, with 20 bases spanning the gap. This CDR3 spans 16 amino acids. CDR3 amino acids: CASSLGTQETIRGYTF. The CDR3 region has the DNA TGCGCCAGCAGCTTGGGAACCCAGGAAACCATCCGGGGCTACACCTTC.